This passage covers 2 T cell receptor beta chains from one sample sequenced in a study of blood T cell repertoires in COVID-19. TCRdb's table, derived via immunoSEQ multiplex PCR, lists solely in-frame clones and lacks some. The table lists about 33,000 clones, around 85% of them singletons, with just over 5.5% in the top ten. Sequencing was done on a sample of peripheral blood. The receptors were gathered from a woman of 80 years or more with active or convalescent COVID-19.

This clone was counted a few times. This sequence joins TRBV4-3 and TRBJ1-1, with TRBD1 as a possible D gene (5 bases). V was trimmed by 2 bases and J by 8 bases, leaving 12 bases between them. This CDR3 comprises 13 residues. CDR1 is LGHNA, CDR2 YSLEER, per germline. Here the CDR3 reads CASSQKRKGEAFF. The CDR3 nucleotides read TGCGCCAGCAGCCAAAAAAGGAAGGGGGAAGCTTTCTTT.

J is TRBJ2-2 and V is TRBV2; TRBD2 might be the D (6 bases). CDR1 is SNHLY and CDR2 is FYNNEI in the germline V gene. The length of the CDR3 is 15 residues. V lost 7 bases to trimming and J lost 1 base, with 13 bases between them. CDR3 DNA sequence: TGTGCCAGCACTACTTCCGGGGGGAACACCGGGGAGCTGTTTTTT. It encodes CASTTSGGNTGELFF.